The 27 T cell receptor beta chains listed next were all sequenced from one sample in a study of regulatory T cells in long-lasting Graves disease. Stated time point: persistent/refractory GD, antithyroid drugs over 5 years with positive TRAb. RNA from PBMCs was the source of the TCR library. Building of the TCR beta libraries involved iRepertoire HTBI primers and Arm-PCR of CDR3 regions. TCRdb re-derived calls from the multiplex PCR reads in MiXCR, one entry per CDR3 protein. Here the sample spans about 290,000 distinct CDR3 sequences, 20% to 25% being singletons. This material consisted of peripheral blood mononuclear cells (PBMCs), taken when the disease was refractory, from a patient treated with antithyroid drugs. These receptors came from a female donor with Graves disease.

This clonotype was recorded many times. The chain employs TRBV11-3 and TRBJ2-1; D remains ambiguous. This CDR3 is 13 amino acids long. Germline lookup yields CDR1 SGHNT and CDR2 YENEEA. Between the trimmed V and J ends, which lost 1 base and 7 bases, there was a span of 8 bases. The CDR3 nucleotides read TGTGCCAGCAGCTTAGTCCCGGGTAATGAGCAGTTCTTC. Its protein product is CASSLVPGNEQFF.

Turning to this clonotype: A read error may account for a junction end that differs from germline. The CDR3 nucleotides are TGCGCCAGCAGCCAGCCGGGACAGAAGAGTGATGGCTACACCTTC. Its protein product is CASSQPGQKSDGYTF. This rearrangement joins TRBV7-8 to TRBJ1-2; TRBD1 agrees at 7 bases. Germline CDR1 reads SGHVS; CDR2 reads FQNEAQ. The CDR3 extends over 15 amino acids.

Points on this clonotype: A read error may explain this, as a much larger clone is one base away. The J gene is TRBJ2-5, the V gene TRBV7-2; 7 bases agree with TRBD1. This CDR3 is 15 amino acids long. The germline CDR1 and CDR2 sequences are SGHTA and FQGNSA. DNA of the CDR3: TGTGCCAGCAGCTACTATCGAGGGGGCCAAGGGACCCAGTACTTC. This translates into CASSYYRGGQGTQYF.

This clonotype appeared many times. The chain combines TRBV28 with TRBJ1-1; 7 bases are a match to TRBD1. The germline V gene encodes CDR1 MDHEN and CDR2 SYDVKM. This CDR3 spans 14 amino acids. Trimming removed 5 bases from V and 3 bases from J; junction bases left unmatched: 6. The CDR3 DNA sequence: TGTGCCAGCAGTCTCGGACAGGACTACACTGAAGCTTTCTTT. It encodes CASSLGQDYTEAFF.

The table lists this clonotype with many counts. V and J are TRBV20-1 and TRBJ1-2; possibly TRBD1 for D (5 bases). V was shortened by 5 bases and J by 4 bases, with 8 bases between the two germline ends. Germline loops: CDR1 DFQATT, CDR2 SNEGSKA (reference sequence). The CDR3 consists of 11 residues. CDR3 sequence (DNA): TGCAGTGCTCACGGGGGCTATGGCTACACCTTC. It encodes CSAHGGYGYTF.

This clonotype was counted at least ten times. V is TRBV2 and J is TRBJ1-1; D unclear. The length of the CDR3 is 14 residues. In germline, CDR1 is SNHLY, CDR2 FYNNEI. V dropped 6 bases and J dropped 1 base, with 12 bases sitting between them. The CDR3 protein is CASSRDWSNTEAFF. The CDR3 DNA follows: TGTGCCAGCAGCCGCGACTGGTCGAACACTGAAGCTTTCTTT.

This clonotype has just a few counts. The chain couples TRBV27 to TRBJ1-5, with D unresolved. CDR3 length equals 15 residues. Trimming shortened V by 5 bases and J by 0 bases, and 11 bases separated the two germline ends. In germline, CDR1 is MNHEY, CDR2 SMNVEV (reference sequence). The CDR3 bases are TGTGCCAGCAGTCCAGGACGGTTTAGCAATCAGCCCCAGCATTTT. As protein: CASSPGRFSNQPQHF.

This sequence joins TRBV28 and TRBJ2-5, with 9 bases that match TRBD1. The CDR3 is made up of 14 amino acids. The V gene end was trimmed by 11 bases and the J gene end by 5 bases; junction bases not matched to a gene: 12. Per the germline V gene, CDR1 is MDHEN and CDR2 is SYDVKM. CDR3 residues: CAVSRDRVEETQYF. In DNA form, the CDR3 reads TGTGCCGTCAGCAGGGACAGGGTGGAGGAGACCCAGTACTTC.

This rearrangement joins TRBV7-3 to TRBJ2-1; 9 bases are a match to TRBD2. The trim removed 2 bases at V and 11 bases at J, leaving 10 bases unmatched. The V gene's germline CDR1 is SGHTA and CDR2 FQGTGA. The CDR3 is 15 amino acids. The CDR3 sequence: CASSLGLAGSDKQFF. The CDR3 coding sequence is TGTGCCAGCAGCTTAGGGCTAGCGGGAAGCGATAAGCAGTTCTTC. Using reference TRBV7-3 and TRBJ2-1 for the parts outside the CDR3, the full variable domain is GAGVSQTPSNKVTEKGKYVELRCDPISGHTALYWYRQSLGQGPEFLIYFQGTGAADDSGLPNDRFFAVRPEGSVSTLKIQRTERGDSAVYLCASSLGLAGSDKQFFGPGTRLTVL.

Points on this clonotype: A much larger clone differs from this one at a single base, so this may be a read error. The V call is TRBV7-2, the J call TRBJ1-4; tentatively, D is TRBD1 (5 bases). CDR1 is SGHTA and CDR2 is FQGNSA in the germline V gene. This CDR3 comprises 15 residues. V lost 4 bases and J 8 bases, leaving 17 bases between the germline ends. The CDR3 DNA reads TGTGCCAGCAGCTCAGCGCATGAGGGGTACGAAAAACTGTTTTTT. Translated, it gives CASSSAHEGYEKLFF.

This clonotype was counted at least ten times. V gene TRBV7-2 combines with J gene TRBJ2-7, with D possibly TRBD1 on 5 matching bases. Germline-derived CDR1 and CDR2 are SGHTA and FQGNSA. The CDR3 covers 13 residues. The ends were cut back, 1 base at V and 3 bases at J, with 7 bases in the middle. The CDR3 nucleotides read TGTGCCAGCAGCTTAGATCAGGGCTACGAGCAGTACTTC. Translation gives CASSLDQGYEQYF.

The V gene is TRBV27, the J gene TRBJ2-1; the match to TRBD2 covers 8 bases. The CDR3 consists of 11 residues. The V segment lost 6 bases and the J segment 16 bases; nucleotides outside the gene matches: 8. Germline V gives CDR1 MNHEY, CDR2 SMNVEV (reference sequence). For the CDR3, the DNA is TGTGCCAGCAGAGTACCGGGACTAGTATTCTTC. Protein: CASRVPGLVFF.

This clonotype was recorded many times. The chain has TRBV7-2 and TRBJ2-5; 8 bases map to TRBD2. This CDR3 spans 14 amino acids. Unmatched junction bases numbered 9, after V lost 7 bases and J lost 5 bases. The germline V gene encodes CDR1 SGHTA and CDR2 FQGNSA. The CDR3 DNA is TGTGCCAGCACCCTCGGACTAGCCGGCGAGACCCAGTACTTC. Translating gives CASTLGLAGETQYF.

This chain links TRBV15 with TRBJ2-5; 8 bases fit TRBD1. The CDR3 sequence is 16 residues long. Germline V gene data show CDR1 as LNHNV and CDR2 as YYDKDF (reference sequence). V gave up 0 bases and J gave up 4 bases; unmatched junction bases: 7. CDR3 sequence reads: CATSREPGGIVETQYF. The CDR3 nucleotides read TGTGCCACCAGCAGAGAGCCAGGGGGCATAGTAGAGACCCAGTACTTC. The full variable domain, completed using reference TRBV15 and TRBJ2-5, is DAMVIQNPRYQVTQFGKPVTLSCSQTLNHNVMYWYQQKSSQAPKLLFHYYDKDFNNEADTPDNFQSRRPNTSFCFLDIRSPGLGDTAMYLCATSREPGGIVETQYFGPGTRLLVL.

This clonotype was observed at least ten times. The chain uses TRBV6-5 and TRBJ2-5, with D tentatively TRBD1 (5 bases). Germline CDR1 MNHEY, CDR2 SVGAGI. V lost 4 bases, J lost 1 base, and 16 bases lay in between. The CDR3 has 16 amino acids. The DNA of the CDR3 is TGTGCCAGCAGTTTAATAGGGGTTGGTAGCCAAGAGACCCAGTACTTC. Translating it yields CASSLIGVGSQETQYF.

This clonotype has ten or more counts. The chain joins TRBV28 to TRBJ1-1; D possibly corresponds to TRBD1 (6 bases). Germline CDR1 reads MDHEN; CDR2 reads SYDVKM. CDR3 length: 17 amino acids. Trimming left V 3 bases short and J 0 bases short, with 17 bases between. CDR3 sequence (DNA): TGTGCCAGCAGTTTTGGCCGGACGGGACACATGAACACTGAAGCTTTCTTT. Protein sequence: CASSFGRTGHMNTEAFF.

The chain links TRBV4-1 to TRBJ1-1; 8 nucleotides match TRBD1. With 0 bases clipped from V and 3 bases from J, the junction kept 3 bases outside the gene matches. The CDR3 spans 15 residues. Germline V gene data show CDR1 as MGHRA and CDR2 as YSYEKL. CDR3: CASSQEVTGDTEAFF. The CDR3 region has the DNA TGCGCCAGCAGCCAAGAGGTGACAGGGGACACTGAAGCTTTCTTT.

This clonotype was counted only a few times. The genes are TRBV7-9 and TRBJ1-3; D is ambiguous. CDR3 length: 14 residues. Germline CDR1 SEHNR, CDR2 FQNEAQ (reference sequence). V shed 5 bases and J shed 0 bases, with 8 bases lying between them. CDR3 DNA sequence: TGTGCCAGCAGCCCGGGAGCCTCTGGAAACACCATATATTTT. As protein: CASSPGASGNTIYF. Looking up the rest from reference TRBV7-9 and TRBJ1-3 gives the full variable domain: DTGVSQNPRHKITKRGQNVTFRCDPISEHNRLYWYRQTLGQGPEFLTYFQNEAQLEKSRLLSDRFSAERPKGSFSTLEIQRTEQGDSAMYLCASSPGASGNTIYFGEGSWLTVV.

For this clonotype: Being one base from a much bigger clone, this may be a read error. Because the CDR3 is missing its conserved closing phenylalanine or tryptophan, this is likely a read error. Here the CDR3 reads CAWSVFTGGFDGYTL. CDR3 bases: TGTGCCTGGAGTGTGTTCACAGGGGGATTCGATGGCTACACCCTC. The rearrangement links TRBV30 to TRBJ1-2; 8 nucleotides align to TRBD1. The V and J ends lost 0 bases and 6 bases, in that order; junction bases with no gene match: 9. This CDR3 is 15 amino acids long. Germline-derived CDR1 and CDR2 are GTSNPN and SVGIG (reference sequence).

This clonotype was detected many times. The CDR3: CASRKSSVSNTGELFF. For the CDR3, the DNA is TGTGCCAGCAGAAAGTCTAGCGTTTCGAACACCGGGGAGCTGTTTTTT. The gene calls are TRBV2 and TRBJ2-2, with D perhaps matching TRBD2 (6 bases). Trimming cost V 6 bases and J 0 bases, with 14 bases left between them. The CDR3 has 16 residues. Germline assignment: CDR1 SNHLY and CDR2 FYNNEI.

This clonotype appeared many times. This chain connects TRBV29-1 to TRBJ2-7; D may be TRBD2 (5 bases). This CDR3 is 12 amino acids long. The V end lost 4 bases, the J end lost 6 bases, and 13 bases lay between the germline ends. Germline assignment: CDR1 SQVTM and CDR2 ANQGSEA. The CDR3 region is CSVAAPSGEQYF. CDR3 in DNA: TGCAGCGTTGCTGCGCCAAGCGGCGAGCAGTACTTC.

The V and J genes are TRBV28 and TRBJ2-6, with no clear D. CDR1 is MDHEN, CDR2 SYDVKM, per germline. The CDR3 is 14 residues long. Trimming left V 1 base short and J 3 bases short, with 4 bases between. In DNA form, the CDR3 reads TGTGCCAGCAGTTTATTGGGTGGGGCCAACGTCCTGACTTTC. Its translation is CASSLLGGANVLTF. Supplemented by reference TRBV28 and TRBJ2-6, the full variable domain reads DVKVTQSSRYLVKRTGEKVFLECVQDMDHENMFWYRQDPGLGLRLIYFSYDVKMKEKGDIPEGYSVSREKKERFSLILESASTNQTSMYLCASSLLGGANVLTFGAGSRLTVL.

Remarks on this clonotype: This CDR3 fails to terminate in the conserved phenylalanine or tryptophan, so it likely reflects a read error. The chain's CDR3 is CASSPGQGNLLGGYTL. The CDR3 coding sequence is TGTGCCAGCAGCCCGGGACAGGGCAACTTGTTAGGGGGCTACACCCTC. The chain has TRBV7-2 and TRBJ1-2, with TRBD1 matching 9 bases. Germline values: CDR1 SGHTA, CDR2 FQGNSA. The CDR3 totals 16 residues. The J segment lost 8 bases and the V segment lost 5 bases, leaving 15 bases of the junction unmatched.

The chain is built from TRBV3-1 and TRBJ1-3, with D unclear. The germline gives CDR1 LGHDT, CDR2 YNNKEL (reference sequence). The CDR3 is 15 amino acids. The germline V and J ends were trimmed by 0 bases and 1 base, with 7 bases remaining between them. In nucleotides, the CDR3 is TGTGCCAGCAGCCAAGATTCGACTTCTGGAAACACCATATATTTT. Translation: CASSQDSTSGNTIYF.

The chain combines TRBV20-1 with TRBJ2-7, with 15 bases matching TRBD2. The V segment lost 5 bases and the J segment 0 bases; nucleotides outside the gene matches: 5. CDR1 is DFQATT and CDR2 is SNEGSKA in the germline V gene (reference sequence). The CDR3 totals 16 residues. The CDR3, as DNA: TGCAGTGCTTCCATGGGACTAGCGGGAGGCTCCTACGAGCAGTACTTC. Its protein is CSASMGLAGGSYEQYF.

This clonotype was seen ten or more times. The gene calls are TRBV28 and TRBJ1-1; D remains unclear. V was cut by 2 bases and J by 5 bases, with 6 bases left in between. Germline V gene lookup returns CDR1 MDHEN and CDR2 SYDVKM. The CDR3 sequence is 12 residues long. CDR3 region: CASSLDQTEAFF. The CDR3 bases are TGTGCCAGCAGTTTAGACCAAACTGAAGCTTTCTTT.

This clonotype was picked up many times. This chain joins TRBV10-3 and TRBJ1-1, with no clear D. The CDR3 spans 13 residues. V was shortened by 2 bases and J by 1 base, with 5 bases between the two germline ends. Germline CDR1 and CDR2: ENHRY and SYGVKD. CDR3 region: CAISETRNTEAFF. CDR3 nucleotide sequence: TGTGCCATCAGTGAGACGAGGAACACTGAAGCTTTCTTT.